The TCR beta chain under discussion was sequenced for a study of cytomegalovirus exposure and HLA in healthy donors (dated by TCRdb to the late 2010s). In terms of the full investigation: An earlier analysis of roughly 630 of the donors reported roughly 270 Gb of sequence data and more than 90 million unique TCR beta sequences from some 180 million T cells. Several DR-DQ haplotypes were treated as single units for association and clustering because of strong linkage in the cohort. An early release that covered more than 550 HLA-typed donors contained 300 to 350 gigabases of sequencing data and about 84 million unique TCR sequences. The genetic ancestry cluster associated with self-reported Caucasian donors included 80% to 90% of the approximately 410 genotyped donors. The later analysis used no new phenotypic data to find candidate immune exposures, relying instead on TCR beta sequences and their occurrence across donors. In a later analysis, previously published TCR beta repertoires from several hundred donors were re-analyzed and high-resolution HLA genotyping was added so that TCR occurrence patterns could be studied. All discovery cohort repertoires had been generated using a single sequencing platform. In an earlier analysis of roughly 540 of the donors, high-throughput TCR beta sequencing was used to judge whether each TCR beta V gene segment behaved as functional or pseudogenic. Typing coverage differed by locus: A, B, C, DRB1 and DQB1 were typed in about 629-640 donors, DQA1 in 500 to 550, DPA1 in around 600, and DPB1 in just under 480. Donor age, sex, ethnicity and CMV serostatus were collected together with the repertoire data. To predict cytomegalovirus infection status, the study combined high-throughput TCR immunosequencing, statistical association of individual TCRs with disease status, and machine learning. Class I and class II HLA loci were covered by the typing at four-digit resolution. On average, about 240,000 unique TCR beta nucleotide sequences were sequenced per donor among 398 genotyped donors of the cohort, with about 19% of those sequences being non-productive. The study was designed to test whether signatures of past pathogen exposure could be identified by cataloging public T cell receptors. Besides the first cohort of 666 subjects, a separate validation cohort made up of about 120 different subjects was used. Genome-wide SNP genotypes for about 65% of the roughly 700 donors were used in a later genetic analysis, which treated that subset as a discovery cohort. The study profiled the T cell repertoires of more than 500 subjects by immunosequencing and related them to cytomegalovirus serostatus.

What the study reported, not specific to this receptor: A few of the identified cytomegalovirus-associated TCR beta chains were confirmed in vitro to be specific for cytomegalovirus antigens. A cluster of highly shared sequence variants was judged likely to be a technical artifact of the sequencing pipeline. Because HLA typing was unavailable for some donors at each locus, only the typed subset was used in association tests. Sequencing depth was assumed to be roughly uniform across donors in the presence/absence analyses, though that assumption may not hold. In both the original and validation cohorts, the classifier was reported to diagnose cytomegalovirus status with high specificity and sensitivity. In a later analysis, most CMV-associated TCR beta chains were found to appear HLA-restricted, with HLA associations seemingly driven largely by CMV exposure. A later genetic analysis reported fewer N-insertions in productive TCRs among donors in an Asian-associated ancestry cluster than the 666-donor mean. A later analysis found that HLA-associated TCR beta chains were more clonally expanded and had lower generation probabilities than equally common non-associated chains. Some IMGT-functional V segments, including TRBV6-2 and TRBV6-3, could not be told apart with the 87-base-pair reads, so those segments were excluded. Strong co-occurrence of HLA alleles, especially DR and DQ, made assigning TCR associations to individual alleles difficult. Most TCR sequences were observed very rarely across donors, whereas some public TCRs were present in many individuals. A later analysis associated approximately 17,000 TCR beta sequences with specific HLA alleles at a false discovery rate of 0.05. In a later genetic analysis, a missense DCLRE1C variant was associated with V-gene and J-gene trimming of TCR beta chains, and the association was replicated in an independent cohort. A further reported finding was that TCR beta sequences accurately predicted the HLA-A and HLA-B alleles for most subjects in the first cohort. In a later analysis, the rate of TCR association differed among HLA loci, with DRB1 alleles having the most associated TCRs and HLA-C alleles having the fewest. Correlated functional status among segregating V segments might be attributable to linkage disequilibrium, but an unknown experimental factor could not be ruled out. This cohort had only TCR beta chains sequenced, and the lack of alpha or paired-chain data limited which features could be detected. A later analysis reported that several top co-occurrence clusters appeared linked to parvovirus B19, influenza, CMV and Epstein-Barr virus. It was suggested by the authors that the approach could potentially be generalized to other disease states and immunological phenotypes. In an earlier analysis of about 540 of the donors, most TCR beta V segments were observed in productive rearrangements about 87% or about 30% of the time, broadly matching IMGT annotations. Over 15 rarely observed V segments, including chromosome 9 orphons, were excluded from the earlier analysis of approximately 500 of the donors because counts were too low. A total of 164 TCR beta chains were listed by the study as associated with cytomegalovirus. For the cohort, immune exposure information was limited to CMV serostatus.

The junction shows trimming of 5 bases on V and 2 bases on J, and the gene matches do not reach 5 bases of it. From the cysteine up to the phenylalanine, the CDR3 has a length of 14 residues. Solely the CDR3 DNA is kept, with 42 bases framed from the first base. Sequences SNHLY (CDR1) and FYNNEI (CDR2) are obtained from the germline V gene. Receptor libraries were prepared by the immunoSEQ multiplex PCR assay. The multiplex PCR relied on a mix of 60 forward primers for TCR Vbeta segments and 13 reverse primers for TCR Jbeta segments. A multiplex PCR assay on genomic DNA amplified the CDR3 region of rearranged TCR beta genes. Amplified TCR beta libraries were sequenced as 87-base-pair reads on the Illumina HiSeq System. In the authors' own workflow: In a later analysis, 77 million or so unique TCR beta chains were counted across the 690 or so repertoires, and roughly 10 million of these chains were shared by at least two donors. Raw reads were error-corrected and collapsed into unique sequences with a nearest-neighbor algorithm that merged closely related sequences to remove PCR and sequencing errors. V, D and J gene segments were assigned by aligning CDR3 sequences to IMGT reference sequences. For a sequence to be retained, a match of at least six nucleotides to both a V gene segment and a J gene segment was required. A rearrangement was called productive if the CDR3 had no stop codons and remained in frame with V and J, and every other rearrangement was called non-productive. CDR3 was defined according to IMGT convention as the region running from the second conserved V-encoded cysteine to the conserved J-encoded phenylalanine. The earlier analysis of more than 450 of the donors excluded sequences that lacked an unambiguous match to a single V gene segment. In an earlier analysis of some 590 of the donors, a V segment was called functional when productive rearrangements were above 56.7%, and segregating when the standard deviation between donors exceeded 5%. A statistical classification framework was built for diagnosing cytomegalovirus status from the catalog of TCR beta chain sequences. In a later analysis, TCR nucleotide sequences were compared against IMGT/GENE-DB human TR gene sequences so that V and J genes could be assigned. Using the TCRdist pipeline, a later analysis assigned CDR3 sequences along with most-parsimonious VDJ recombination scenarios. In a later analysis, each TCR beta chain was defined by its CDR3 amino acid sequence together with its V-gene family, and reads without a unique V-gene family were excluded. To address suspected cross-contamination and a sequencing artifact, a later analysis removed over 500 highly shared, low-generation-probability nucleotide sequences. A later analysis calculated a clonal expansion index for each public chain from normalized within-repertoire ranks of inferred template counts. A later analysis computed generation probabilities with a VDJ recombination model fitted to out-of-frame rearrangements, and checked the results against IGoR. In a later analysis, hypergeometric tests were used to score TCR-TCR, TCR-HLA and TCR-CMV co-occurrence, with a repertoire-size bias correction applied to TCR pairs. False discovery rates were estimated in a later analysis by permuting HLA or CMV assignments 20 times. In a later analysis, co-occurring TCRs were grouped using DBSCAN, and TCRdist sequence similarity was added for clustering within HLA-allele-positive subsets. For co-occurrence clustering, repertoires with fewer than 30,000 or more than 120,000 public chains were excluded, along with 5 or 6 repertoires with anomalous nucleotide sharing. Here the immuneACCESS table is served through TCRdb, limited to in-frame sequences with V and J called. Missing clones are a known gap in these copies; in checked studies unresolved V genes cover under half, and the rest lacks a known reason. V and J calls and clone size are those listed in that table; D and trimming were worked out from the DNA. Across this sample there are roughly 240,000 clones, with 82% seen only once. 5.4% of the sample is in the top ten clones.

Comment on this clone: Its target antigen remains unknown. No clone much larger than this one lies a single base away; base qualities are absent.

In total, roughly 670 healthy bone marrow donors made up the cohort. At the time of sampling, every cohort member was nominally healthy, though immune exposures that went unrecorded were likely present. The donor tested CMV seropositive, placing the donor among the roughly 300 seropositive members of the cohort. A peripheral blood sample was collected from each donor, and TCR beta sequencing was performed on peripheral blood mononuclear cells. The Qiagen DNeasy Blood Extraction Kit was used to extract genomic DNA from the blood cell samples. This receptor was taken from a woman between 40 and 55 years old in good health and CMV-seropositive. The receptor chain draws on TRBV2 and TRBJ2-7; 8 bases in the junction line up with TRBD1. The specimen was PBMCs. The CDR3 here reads CASSLDRGPYEQYF. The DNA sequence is TGTGCCAGCAGTCTTGACAGGGGACCCTACGAGCAGTACTTC.